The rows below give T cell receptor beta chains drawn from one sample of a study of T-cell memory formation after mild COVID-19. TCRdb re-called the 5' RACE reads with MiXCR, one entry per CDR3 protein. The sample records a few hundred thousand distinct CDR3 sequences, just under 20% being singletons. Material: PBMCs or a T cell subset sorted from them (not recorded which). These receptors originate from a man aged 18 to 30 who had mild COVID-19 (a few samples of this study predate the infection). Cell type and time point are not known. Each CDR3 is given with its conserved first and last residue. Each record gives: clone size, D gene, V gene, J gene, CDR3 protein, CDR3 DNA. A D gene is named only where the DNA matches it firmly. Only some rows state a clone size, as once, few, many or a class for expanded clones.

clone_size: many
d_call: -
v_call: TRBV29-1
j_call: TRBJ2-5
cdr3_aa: CSVEGREGETQYF
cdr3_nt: TGCAGCGTTGAAGGGCGCGAGGGAGAGACCCAGTACTTC

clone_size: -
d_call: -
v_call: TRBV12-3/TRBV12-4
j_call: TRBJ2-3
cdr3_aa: CASRDYPDTQYF
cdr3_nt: TGTGCCAGCCGGGATTACCCAGATACGCAGTATTTT

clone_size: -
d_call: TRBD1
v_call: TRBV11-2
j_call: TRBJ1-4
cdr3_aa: CASSLVPGQGEVKLFF
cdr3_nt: TGTGCCAGCAGCTTAGTTCCGGGACAGGGGGAAGTAAAACTGTTTTTT

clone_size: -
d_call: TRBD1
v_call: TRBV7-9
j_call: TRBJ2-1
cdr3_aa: CASSTRQGVDINEQFF
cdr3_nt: TGTGCCAGCAGCACCCGCCAGGGGGTAGACATCAATGAGCAGTTCTTC

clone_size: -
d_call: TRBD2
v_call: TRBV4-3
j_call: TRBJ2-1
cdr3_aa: CASSPGLARDEQFF
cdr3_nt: TGCGCCAGCAGCCCGGGACTAGCGAGGGATGAGCAGTTCTTC

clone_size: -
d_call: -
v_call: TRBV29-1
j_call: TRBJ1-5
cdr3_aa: CSVAGRNQPQHF
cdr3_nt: TGCAGCGTTGCAGGGAGGAATCAGCCCCAGCATTTT

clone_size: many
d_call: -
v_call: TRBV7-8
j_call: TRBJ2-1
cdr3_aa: CASSLAVGSPPEQFF
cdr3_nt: TGTGCCAGCAGCTTAGCAGTCGGCAGCCCCCCTGAGCAGTTCTTC

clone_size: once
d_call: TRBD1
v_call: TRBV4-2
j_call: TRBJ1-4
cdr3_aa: CASSQETGGNEKLFF
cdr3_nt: TGTGCCAGCAGCCAAGAGACAGGGGGTAATGAAAAACTGTTTTTT

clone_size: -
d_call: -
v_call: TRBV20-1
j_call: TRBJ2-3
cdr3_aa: CSARELADTQYF
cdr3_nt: TGCAGTGCTAGGGAACTTGCAGATACGCAGTATTTT

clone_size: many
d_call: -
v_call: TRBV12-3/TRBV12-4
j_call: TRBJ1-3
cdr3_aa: CASSSTYSGNTIYF
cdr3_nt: TGTGCCAGCAGTTCGACCTATTCTGGAAACACCATATATTTT